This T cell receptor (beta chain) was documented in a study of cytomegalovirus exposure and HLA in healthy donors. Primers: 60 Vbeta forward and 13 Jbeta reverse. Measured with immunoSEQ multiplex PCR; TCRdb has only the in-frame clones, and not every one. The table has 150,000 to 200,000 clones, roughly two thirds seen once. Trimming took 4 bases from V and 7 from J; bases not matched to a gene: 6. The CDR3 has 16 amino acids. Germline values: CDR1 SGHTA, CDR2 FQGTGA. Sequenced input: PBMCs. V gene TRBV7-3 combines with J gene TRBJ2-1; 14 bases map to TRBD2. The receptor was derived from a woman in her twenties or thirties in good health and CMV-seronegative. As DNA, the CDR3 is TGTGCCAGCAGCTACCCGGGACTAGCGGGAGCTAATGAGCAGTTCTTC. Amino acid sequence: CASSYPGLAGANEQFF.